Presented here are 26 T cell receptor beta chains from one specimen sequenced in a study of T cells in localized non-small cell lung cancer. Sequenced by immunoSEQ multiplex PCR; TCRdb stores in-frame clones only, minus some. The repertoire holds approximately 45,000 clones, with more than 85% as singletons. The specimen was PBMCs, collected before any cancer treatment. These receptor sequences come from a man aged 35 to 69 with stage II lung adenocarcinoma.

The gene calls are TRBV14 and TRBJ1-1; TRBD1 might be the D (5 bases). The CDR3 consists of 16 residues. V gave up 3 bases and J gave up 2 bases, with 16 bases separating them. In germline, CDR1 is SGHDN, CDR2 FVKESK. For the CDR3, the DNA is TGTGCCAGCAGCCACATTACCTTAAGGGGAAACACTGAAGCTTTCTTT. This codes for CASSHITLRGNTEAFF. The variable domain in full, completed from reference TRBV14 and TRBJ1-1, reads EAGVTQFPSHSVIEKGQTVTLRCDPISGHDNLYWYRRVMGKEIKFLLHFVKESKQDESGMPNNRFLAERTGGTYSTLKVQPAELEDSGVYFCASSHITLRGNTEAFFGQGTRLTVV.

The V call is TRBV9, the J call TRBJ2-1, with D perhaps TRBD1 (5 bases). V gave up 0 bases and J gave up 3 bases, with 13 bases separating them. Germline V gives CDR1 SGDLS, CDR2 YYNGEE. CDR3 length equals 16 residues. The DNA for the CDR3 is TGTGCCAGCAGCGTAGAAGCAGGGTCTGGCTACAATGAGCAGTTCTTC. This encodes CASSVEAGSGYNEQFF.

This chain links TRBV6-6 with TRBJ1-2; 7 bases agree with TRBD1. The J segment lost 10 bases and the V segment lost 4 bases, leaving 12 bases of the junction unmatched. Germline loops: CDR1 MNHNY, CDR2 SVGAGI (reference sequence). The CDR3 extends over 14 amino acids. CDR3 in DNA: TGTGCCAGCAGTTTAGTGGGAGGGGGCGACGCCTACACCTTC. Encoded protein: CASSLVGGGDAYTF.

This clone was detected once. The rearrangement links TRBV14 to TRBJ2-1; D gene ambiguous. CDR3 length: 14 residues. Germline V gives CDR1 SGHDN, CDR2 FVKESK. Trimming removed 4 bases at V and 3 bases at J, with 10 bases between. DNA of the CDR3: TGTGCCAGCAGCCGACCCCTTGGCTACAATGAGCAGTTCTTC. This sequence encodes CASSRPLGYNEQFF.

This chain joins TRBV7-9 and TRBJ1-3; 7 nucleotides align to TRBD1. This CDR3 is built from 15 residues. J gave up 0 bases and V 6 bases, and 5 bases lay outside the gene matches. The germline gives CDR1 SEHNR, CDR2 FQNEAQ (reference sequence). The CDR3 protein is CASSSPGGSGNTIYF. In DNA, the CDR3 is TGTGCCAGCAGTTCTCCAGGGGGCTCTGGAAACACCATATATTTT. Full variable domain (outside the CDR3, taken from reference TRBV7-9 and TRBJ1-3): DTGVSQNPRHKITKRGQNVTFRCDPISEHNRLYWYRQTLGQGPEFLTYFQNEAQLEKSRLLSDRFSAERPKGSFSTLEIQRTEQGDSAMYLCASSSPGGSGNTIYFGEGSWLTVV.

The chain couples TRBV7-6 to TRBJ2-5; no firm D call. Trimming cost V 3 bases and J 3 bases, with 8 bases left between them. CDR1 and CDR2 from the germline V gene are SGHVS and FNYEAQ. This CDR3 contains 13 residues. CDR3 DNA: TGTGCCAGCAGCTTGGATAGGGAAGAGACCCAGTACTTC. Protein: CASSLDREETQYF.

The chain employs TRBV5-8 and TRBJ1-5, with a possible D match to TRBD1 (5 bases). The CDR3 contains 16 residues. CDR1 is SGHTS and CDR2 is YDEGEE in the germline V gene. Trimming removed 4 bases from V and 7 bases from J, with 21 bases in between. The CDR3 DNA is TGTGCCAGCAGCGGCCGGGGCGGGCCTTTGGGGCAGCCCCAGCATTTT. Translating gives CASSGRGGPLGQPQHF.

The chain combines TRBV19 with TRBJ2-2; perhaps TRBD1 as D (6 bases). The ends were cut back, 1 base at V and 1 base at J, with 10 bases in the middle. The CDR3 is 16 amino acids. From germline, CDR1 is LNHDA and CDR2 SQIVND (reference sequence). CDR3 DNA: TGTGCCAGTAGTATAGTACAGGGCCTGAACACCGGGGAGCTGTTTTTT. This encodes CASSIVQGLNTGELFF.

This clone has a single count. The chain has TRBV5-5 and TRBJ1-2, with D possibly TRBD1 on 5 matching bases. V lost 0 bases to trimming and J lost 5 bases, with 11 bases between them. Germline values: CDR1 SGHKS, CDR2 YYEKEE (reference sequence). This CDR3 contains 14 residues. CDR3 residues: CASSLAGRAYGYTF. The CDR3 DNA reads TGTGCCAGCAGCTTGGCCGGCAGGGCGTATGGCTACACCTTC.

DNA of the CDR3: TGTGCCAGCTCACCAAACGGGCCGGGGTATTCACCCCTCCACTTT. This encodes CASSPNGPGYSPLHF. The chain recombines TRBV18 with TRBJ1-6, with no clear D. Trimming left V 2 bases short and J 8 bases short, with 13 bases between. The V gene's germline CDR1 is KGHSH and CDR2 LQKENI. The CDR3 consists of 15 residues.

This clone has more than one count but fewer than ten. The chain joins TRBV6-5 to TRBJ1-1; perhaps TRBD1 as D (6 bases). CDR1 MNHEY and CDR2 SVGAGI come from the germline V gene. The V end was cut by 2 bases, the J end by 2 bases, with 12 bases between. The CDR3 is made up of 15 amino acids. CDR3 DNA: TGTGCCAGCAGTTACCTCCGGGGGGCTAACACTGAAGCTTTCTTT. It is translated as CASSYLRGANTEAFF.

This clone rates as medium-sized. The chain is built from TRBV2 and TRBJ1-2; D is possibly TRBD1 (6 bases). CDR3 length: 16 residues. V lost 8 bases and J 4 bases, leaving 23 bases between the germline ends. In germline, CDR1 is SNHLY, CDR2 FYNNEI. The CDR3 nucleotides are TGTGCCAGCTCAGGGGATTACGCCGGGTCGATCTATGGCTACACCTTC. Protein: CASSGDYAGSIYGYTF. The full variable domain, with the rest looked up from reference TRBV2 and TRBJ1-2, is EPEVTQTPSHQVTQMGQEVILRCVPISNHLYFYWYRQILGQKVEFLVSFYNNEISEKSEIFDDQFSVERPDGSNFTLKIRSTKLEDSAMYFCASSGDYAGSIYGYTFGSGTRLTVV.

J is TRBJ2-2 and V is TRBV5-1; either TRBD1 or TRBD2 may supply D (6 bases each). V was pared by 0 bases and J by 6 bases, with 36 bases between. CDR3 size: 23 residues. The germline V gene has CDR1 SGHRS and CDR2 YFSETQ. The CDR3 nucleotides are TGCGCCAGCAGCTTGGACGTTTACGGGGGCTTAATCCCCGCCTCGGCTTCAGCCGGGGAGCTGTTTTTT. It translates to CASSLDVYGGLIPASASAGELFF.

V usage is TRBV27 and J usage is TRBJ1-3; D is undetermined. This CDR3 is 14 amino acids long. Germline CDR1 reads MNHEY; CDR2 reads SMNVEV (reference sequence). With 5 bases removed from V and 4 bases from J, the gap between germline ends came to 12 bases. For the CDR3, the DNA is TGTGCCAGCAGTCCTATAAGGGAAGGAAACACCATATATTTT. Its translation is CASSPIREGNTIYF.

This chain's CDR3 is CATGLYGYTF. As DNA, the CDR3 is TGTGCCACAGGATTGTATGGCTACACCTTC. This sequence joins TRBV19 and TRBJ1-2; D is undetermined. V gave up 10 bases and J gave up 5 bases, with 8 bases separating them. Looked up from germline, CDR1 is LNHDA and CDR2 is SQIVND (reference sequence). The CDR3 contains 10 residues.

V and J are TRBV7-9 and TRBJ1-4, with 9 bases matching TRBD1. Trimming cost V 2 bases and J 8 bases; bases outside gene matches: 6. This CDR3 region has 15 residues. CDR1 and CDR2 (germline): SEHNR, FQNEAQ (reference sequence). In DNA, the CDR3 is TGTGCCAGCAGCTTATCAGACAGGGGGAAAGAAAAACTGTTTTTT. This codes for CASSLSDRGKEKLFF.

This clone was seen more than once but under ten times. The gene calls are TRBV19 and TRBJ2-3; D might be TRBD1 or TRBD2, each matching 5 bases. The CDR3 contains 15 residues. V lost 3 bases, J lost 2 bases, and 12 bases lay in between. The germline CDR1 and CDR2 sequences are LNHDA and SQIVND (reference sequence). Written as DNA, the CDR3 is TGTGCCAGTAGTATGGGCAGGGAGACCACAGATACGCAGTATTTT. This encodes CASSMGRETTDTQYF.

The chain joins TRBV21-1 to TRBJ2-6; the DNA was not compared with TRBD1, the D call given in the table. TRBV21-1 constitutes a pseudogene. This CDR3 contains 17 residues. CDR3: CASSHRTGGWGANVLTF. As DNA, the CDR3 is TGTGCCAGCAGCCATCGGACAGGGGGCTGGGGGGCCAACGTCCTGACTTTC.

This clone has a handful of counts. The CDR3 here is CAWSRGLPPHAEAFF. The CDR3 DNA reads TGTGCCTGGAGTAGAGGATTACCCCCACACGCTGAAGCTTTCTTT. V is TRBV30 and J is TRBJ1-1; the D is unclear. Germline V gives CDR1 GTSNPN, CDR2 SVGIG (reference sequence). With 2 bases removed from V and 6 bases from J, the gap between germline ends came to 19 bases. CDR3 length: 15 amino acids. Supplemented by reference TRBV30 and TRBJ1-1, the full variable domain reads SQTIHQWPATLVQPVGSPLSLECTVEGTSNPNLYWYRQAAGRGLQLLFYSVGIGQISSEVPQNLSASRPQDRQFILSSKKLLLSDSGFYLCAWSRGLPPHAEAFFGQGTRLTVV.

CDR3 nucleotide sequence: TGTGCCAGCAGTGAAGAACCCCAAACTGAAGCTTTCTTT. Protein sequence: CASSEEPQTEAFF. The chain recombines TRBV6-1 with TRBJ1-1; D uncertain. The CDR3 is made up of 13 amino acids. In germline, CDR1 is MNHNS, CDR2 SASEGT. V was shortened by 1 base and J by 5 bases, with 8 bases between the two germline ends.

DNA of the CDR3: TGTGCCAGCAGCCAAGATAGTACCCCAGATACGCAGTATTTT. Protein sequence: CASSQDSTPDTQYF. The chain combines TRBV4-2 with TRBJ2-3; D unresolved. The CDR3 consists of 14 residues. Germline V CDR1 and CDR2: LGHNA, YNFKEQ. Trimming took off 0 bases at V and 4 bases at J, with 8 bases between the two ends.

The chain has TRBV7-8 and TRBJ2-7; D perhaps matches TRBD2 (6 bases). Germline CDR1 SGHVS, CDR2 FQNEAQ. With 3 bases removed from V and 2 bases from J, the gap between germline ends came to 8 bases. This CDR3 has 13 amino acids. CDR3 DNA: TGTGCCAGCAGCTTGCGGGGAACCTACGAGCAGTACTTC. As protein: CASSLRGTYEQYF.

In regard to this clone: Other DNA sequences in this specimen translate into the identical CDR3. The rearrangement joins TRBV6-5 to TRBJ1-2; 7 positions match TRBD1. V lost 2 bases, J lost 2 bases, and 2 bases stayed unmatched. CDR1 MNHEY and CDR2 SVGAGI come from the germline V gene. The CDR3 consists of 14 residues. DNA of the CDR3: TGTGCCAGCAGTTACCGGGGACAGAACTATGGCTACACCTTC. It encodes CASSYRGQNYGYTF.

The chain recombines TRBV28 with TRBJ1-2; D unclear. Trimming removed 8 bases at V and 9 bases at J, with 10 bases between. The CDR3 consists of 10 residues. CDR1 is MDHEN and CDR2 is SYDVKM in the germline V gene. The CDR3 loop is CASSRSSYTF. The CDR3 DNA reads as TGTGCCAGCTCCAGGTCGAGCTACACCTTC.

The chain combines TRBV7-9 with TRBJ2-1; the D gene is possibly TRBD1 (6 bases). Germline CDR1 and CDR2: SEHNR and FQNEAQ (reference sequence). Trimming left V 5 bases short and J 7 bases short, with 9 bases between. The CDR3 contains 12 residues. The CDR3 DNA reads TGTGCCAGCAGCCCAGGGGCGAATGAGCAGTTCTTC. Translated: CASSPGANEQFF.

The chain is built from TRBV14 and TRBJ2-7; D is ambiguous. Germline CDR1 reads SGHDN; CDR2 reads FVKESK. The CDR3 length is 12 residues. The ends were cut back, 9 bases at V and 3 bases at J, with 12 bases in the middle. CDR3 region: CASGITFYEQYF. The CDR3 nucleotides are TGTGCCAGTGGGATCACTTTCTACGAGCAGTACTTC.